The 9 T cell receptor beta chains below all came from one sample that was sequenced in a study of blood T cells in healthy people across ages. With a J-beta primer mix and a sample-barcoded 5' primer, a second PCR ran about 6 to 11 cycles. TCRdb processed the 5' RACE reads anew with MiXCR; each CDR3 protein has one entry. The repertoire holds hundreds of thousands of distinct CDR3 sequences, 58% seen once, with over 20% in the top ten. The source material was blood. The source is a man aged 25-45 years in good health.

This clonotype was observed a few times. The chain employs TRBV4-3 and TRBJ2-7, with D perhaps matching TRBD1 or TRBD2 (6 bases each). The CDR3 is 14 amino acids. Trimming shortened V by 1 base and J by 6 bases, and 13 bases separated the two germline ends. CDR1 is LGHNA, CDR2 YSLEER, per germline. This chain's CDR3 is CASSQVGRGGEQYF. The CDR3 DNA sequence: TGCGCCAGCAGCCAAGTAGGCAGGGGAGGCGAGCAGTACTTC.

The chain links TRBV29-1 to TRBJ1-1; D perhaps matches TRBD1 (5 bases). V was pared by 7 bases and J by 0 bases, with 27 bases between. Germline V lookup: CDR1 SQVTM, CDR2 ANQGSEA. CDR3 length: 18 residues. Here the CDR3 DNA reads TGCAGCGGGGGCCTTTCTAAGTCCAGGGTGGACATGAACACTGAAGCTTTCTTT. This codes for CSGGLSKSRVDMNTEAFF. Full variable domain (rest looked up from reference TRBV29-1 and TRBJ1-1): SAVISQKPSRDICQRGTSLTIQCQVDSQVTMMFWYRQQPGQSLTLIATANQGSEATYESGFVIDKFPISRPNLTFSTLTVSNMSPEDSSIYLCSGGLSKSRVDMNTEAFFGQGTRLTVV.

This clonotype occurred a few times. The DNA for the CDR3 is TGTGCCAGCAGCTTAAGCGGGGGAAACCTCAATGAGCAGTTCTTC. As protein: CASSLSGGNLNEQFF. The chain recombines TRBV13 with TRBJ2-1, with TRBD2 matching over 8 bases. The CDR3 runs to 15 residues. Losses at the gene ends were 2 bases for V and 6 bases for J; bases not matched to a gene: 6. Germline-derived CDR1 and CDR2 are PRHDT and FYEKMQ (reference sequence). The full variable domain, in which reference TRBV13 and TRBJ2-1 provide the parts outside the CDR3, is AAGVIQSPRHLIKEKRETATLKCYPIPRHDTVYWYQQGPGQDPQFLISFYEKMQSDKGSIPDRFSAQQFSDYHSELNMSSLELGDSALYFCASSLSGGNLNEQFFGPGTRLTVL.

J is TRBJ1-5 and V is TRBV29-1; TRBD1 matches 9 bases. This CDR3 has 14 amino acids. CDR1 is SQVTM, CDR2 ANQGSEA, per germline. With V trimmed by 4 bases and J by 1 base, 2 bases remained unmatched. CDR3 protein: CSVAGQGSNQPQHF. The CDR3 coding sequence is TGCAGCGTTGCCGGACAGGGGAGCAATCAGCCCCAGCATTTT.

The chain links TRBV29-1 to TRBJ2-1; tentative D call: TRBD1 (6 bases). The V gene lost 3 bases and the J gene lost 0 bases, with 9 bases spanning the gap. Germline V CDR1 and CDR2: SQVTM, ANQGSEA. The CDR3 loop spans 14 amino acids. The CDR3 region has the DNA TGCAGCGTTGAGGGGGCCCTCTCCTACAATGAGCAGTTCTTC. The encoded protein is CSVEGALSYNEQFF.

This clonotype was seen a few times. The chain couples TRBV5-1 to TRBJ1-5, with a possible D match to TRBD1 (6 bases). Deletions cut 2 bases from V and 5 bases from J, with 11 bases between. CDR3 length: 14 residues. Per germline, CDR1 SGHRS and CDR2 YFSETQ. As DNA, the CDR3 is TGCGCCAGCAGCTTTGAGGGGGGAGATCAGCCCCAGCATTTT. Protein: CASSFEGGDQPQHF.

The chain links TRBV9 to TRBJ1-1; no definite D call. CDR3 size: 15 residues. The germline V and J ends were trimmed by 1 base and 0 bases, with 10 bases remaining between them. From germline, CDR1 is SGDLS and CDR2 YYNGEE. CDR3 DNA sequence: TGTGCCAGCAGCGTATCGGGCAGGTTGAACACTGAAGCTTTCTTT. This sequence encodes CASSVSGRLNTEAFF.

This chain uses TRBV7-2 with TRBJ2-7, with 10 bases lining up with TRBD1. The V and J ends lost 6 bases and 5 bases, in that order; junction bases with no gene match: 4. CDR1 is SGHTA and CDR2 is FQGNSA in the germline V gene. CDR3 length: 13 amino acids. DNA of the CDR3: TGTGCCAGCAGTGGGACAGGGGTCCACGAGCAGTACTTC. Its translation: CASSGTGVHEQYF.

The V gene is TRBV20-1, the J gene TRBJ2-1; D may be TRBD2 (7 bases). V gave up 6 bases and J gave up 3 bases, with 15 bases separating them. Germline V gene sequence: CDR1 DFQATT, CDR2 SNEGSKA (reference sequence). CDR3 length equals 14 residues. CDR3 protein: CSATWGGGYNEQFF. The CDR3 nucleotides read TGCAGTGCAACCTGGGGAGGGGGCTACAATGAGCAGTTCTTC.